These 27 T cell receptor beta chains share one sample of origin, sequenced in a study of OX40 agonist ivuxolimab in advanced cancers. Data came from immunoSEQ multiplex PCR; TCRdb stores just in-frame clones and leaves some out. The table has about 69,000 clones, under 95% seen once; the top ten hold more than 4.5%. The material was CD4+ or CD8+ T cells sorted from blood, obtained in a trial of the OX40 agonist ivuxolimab. Receptors were obtained from an adult with an advanced solid tumor such as melanoma, head and neck, liver or kidney cancer.

The chain has TRBV10-2 and TRBJ1-1; no firm D call. The CDR3 has 13 residues. Looked up from germline, CDR1 is WSHSY and CDR2 is SAAADI. Trimming shortened V by 3 bases and J by 0 bases, and 5 bases separated the two germline ends. The CDR3 DNA is TGCGCCAGCAGTGATGGAATGAACACTGAAGCTTTCTTT. Its protein product is CASSDGMNTEAFF.

In its sample, this clone was seen a few times. The V call is TRBV7-9, the J call TRBJ2-3, with 7 bases matching TRBD2. The CDR3 is 16 residues long. Losses at the gene ends were 1 base for V and 5 bases for J; bases not matched to a gene: 9. Germline CDR1 is SEHNR and CDR2 is FQNEAQ (reference sequence). The CDR3 DNA reads TGTGCCAGCAGCTTAGACTGGAGCGGGGTAGGAGATACGCAGTATTTT. This translates into CASSLDWSGVGDTQYF.

The CDR3 protein is CASSFSGESSYNEQFF. In nucleotides, the CDR3 is TGTGCCAGCAGCTTTAGCGGGGAGAGCTCCTACAATGAGCAGTTCTTC. The chain joins TRBV5-5 to TRBJ2-1, with 8 nucleotides matching TRBD2. V shed 2 bases and J 0 bases; nucleotides not matched to a gene: 4. CDR1 and CDR2 from the germline V gene are SGHKS and YYEKEE (reference sequence). The CDR3 consists of 16 residues.

The CDR3 region has the DNA TGTGCCAGACGTCGGGGCAGGGGGGATGAAAAACTGTTTTTT. Translated: CARRRGRGDEKLFF. The chain links TRBV2 to TRBJ1-4, with 7 bases that match TRBD1. Germline CDR1 and CDR2: SNHLY and FYNNEI. Losses at the gene ends were 9 bases for V and 6 bases for J; bases not matched to a gene: 10. This CDR3 has 14 residues.

V usage is TRBV6-5 and J usage is TRBJ2-1; no clear D. The CDR3 sequence is 13 residues long. CDR1 and CDR2 from the germline V gene are MNHEY and SVGAGI. V dropped 2 bases and J dropped 4 bases, with 6 bases sitting between them. CDR3 in DNA: TGTGCCAGCAGTTACCAGATGTACAATGAGCAGTTCTTC. It yields the protein CASSYQMYNEQFF.

The chain uses TRBV27 and TRBJ2-7; the D is unclear. The CDR3 is 13 amino acids. In germline, CDR1 is MNHEY, CDR2 SMNVEV (reference sequence). Deletions cut 6 bases from V and 3 bases from J, with 12 bases between. As DNA, the CDR3 is TGTGCCAGCAGCGAAATTGTGGGCTACGAGCAGTACTTC. This gives the protein CASSEIVGYEQYF.

The chain links TRBV27 to TRBJ2-3; the match to TRBD2 covers 9 bases. The CDR3 extends over 17 amino acids. With 5 bases clipped from V and 0 bases from J, the junction kept 9 bases outside the gene matches. The germline CDR1 and CDR2 sequences are MNHEY and SMNVEV (reference sequence). Here the CDR3 reads CASSLGTSQPSTDTQYF. In nucleotides, the CDR3 is TGTGCCAGCAGTCTCGGGACTAGCCAACCTAGCACAGATACGCAGTATTTT.

The chain uses TRBV27 and TRBJ2-1; a weak D match, TRBD2 (6 bases). The CDR3 is made up of 11 amino acids. Per germline, CDR1 MNHEY and CDR2 SMNVEV (reference sequence). Deletions cut 8 bases from V and 14 bases from J, with 16 bases between. CDR3 nucleotide sequence: TGTGCCAGCCGGTGGGGGGTCCGGAAGTTCTTC. Encoded protein: CASRWGVRKFF.

The chain joins TRBV27 to TRBJ1-1; D might be TRBD1 (5 bases). Trimming shortened V by 0 bases and J by 6 bases, and 20 bases separated the two germline ends. The CDR3 is 17 amino acids. The germline V gene has CDR1 MNHEY and CDR2 SMNVEV (reference sequence). CDR3 amino acids: CASSLSVVVGRDAEAFF. In DNA, the CDR3 is TGTGCCAGCAGTTTATCCGTAGTCGTCGGGAGGGACGCTGAAGCTTTCTTT.

On this clone itself: This sample also contains other DNA sequences that code for the same CDR3. J is TRBJ2-1 and V is TRBV27; D possibly corresponds to TRBD1 (6 bases). Germline CDR1 reads MNHEY; CDR2 reads SMNVEV (reference sequence). CDR3 length: 13 residues. Trimming pared 2 bases from V and 4 bases from J, leaving 6 bases between. The CDR3 region is CASSLGQYNEQFF. CDR3 nucleotides: TGTGCCAGCAGTTTAGGACAGTACAATGAGCAGTTCTTC.

The rearrangement uses TRBV7-9 and TRBJ1-1; 7 nucleotides match TRBD1. With 5 bases clipped from V and 5 bases from J, the junction kept 20 bases outside the gene matches. Germline V gene lookup returns CDR1 SEHNR and CDR2 FQNEAQ (reference sequence). This CDR3 region has 18 residues. CDR3 residues: CASSDPPGQYPPWTEAFF. The CDR3 nucleotides are TGTGCCAGCAGCGATCCTCCGGGACAGTACCCCCCGTGGACTGAAGCTTTCTTT.

The chain is built from TRBV28 and TRBJ2-3, with 7 positions matching TRBD2. Trimming at V came to 3 bases and at J to 1 base, leaving 1 base not matched to a gene. The CDR3 has 14 amino acids. Germline values: CDR1 MDHEN, CDR2 SYDVKM. CDR3 sequence (DNA): TGTGCCAGCAGTTTGACTAGCCGCACAGATACGCAGTATTTT. This gives the protein CASSLTSRTDTQYF.

This clone was counted only a few times. The chain couples TRBV4-1 to TRBJ1-5; D unclear. CDR1 is MGHRA and CDR2 is YSYEKL in the germline V gene. The germline V and J ends were trimmed by 1 base and 1 base, with 8 bases remaining between them. The CDR3 contains 15 residues. DNA for the CDR3: TGCGCCAGCAGCCAAGTAGGAGGAAGCAATCAGCCCCAGCATTTT. Translating gives CASSQVGGSNQPQHF.

The chain joins TRBV19 to TRBJ1-5; TRBD1 might be the D (5 bases). The CDR3 length is 13 residues. V was shortened by 3 bases and J by 7 bases, with 10 bases between the two germline ends. CDR1 LNHDA and CDR2 SQIVND come from the germline V gene (reference sequence). In DNA form, the CDR3 reads TGTGCCAGTAGTATGTTCTGGGGGCAGCCCCAGCATTTT. It is translated as CASSMFWGQPQHF. Drawing the rest from reference TRBV19 and TRBJ1-5, the complete variable domain is DGGITQSPKYLFRKEGQNVTLSCEQNLNHDAMYWYRQDPGQGLRLIYYSQIVNDFQKGDIAEGYSVSREKKESFPLTVTSAQKNPTAFYLCASSMFWGQPQHFGDGTRLSIL.

About this clone itself: The sample has other DNA sequences that encode this CDR3 too. The chain employs TRBV27 and TRBJ1-5; TRBD1 might be the D (5 bases). The length of the CDR3 is 13 residues. From germline, CDR1 is MNHEY and CDR2 SMNVEV (reference sequence). Trimming took 3 bases from V and 4 from J, leaving 7 bases between them. Here the CDR3 DNA reads TGTGCCAGCAGTTTCGGGGGGAATCAGCCCCAGCATTTT. Its translation is CASSFGGNQPQHF.

V and J are TRBV27 and TRBJ2-1, with 7 bases fitting TRBD1. Germline-derived CDR1 and CDR2 are MNHEY and SMNVEV (reference sequence). The CDR3 loop spans 13 amino acids. J gave up 2 bases and V 8 bases, and 3 bases lay outside the gene matches. The CDR3 protein is CASQGGPYNEQFF. DNA of the CDR3: TGTGCCAGCCAAGGGGGCCCCTACAATGAGCAGTTCTTC.

The gene calls are TRBV28 and TRBJ2-1; a weak D match, TRBD2 (6 bases). The CDR3 spans 15 residues. V dropped 4 bases and J dropped 7 bases, with 17 bases sitting between them. The germline gives CDR1 MDHEN, CDR2 SYDVKM. CDR3 sequence: CASSSPRRGINEQFF. The CDR3 DNA is TGTGCCAGCAGTTCTCCGCGTCGGGGGATTAATGAGCAGTTCTTC.

The chain carries TRBV13 and TRBJ1-1; the D gene is possibly TRBD1 (6 bases). This CDR3 is built from 14 residues. V lost 5 bases and J lost 3, with 13 bases in between. In germline, CDR1 is PRHDT, CDR2 FYEKMQ (reference sequence). The CDR3 spells CASSPRQADTEAFF. The CDR3 nucleotides are TGTGCCAGCAGCCCTCGACAGGCCGACACTGAAGCTTTCTTT.

The chain carries TRBV7-2 and TRBJ1-5; D is undetermined. The CDR3 totals 17 residues. CDR1 and CDR2 (germline): SGHTA, FQGNSA. V was cut by 1 base and J by 2 bases, with 15 bases left in between. CDR3 coding DNA: TGTGCCAGCAGCTTAGGTCACGTCCCCGGGGGCAATCAGCCCCAGCATTTT. Residues: CASSLGHVPGGNQPQHF.

This clone appeared a single time. The V and J genes are TRBV27 and TRBJ1-6, with D possibly matching TRBD1 (6 bases). From germline, CDR1 is MNHEY and CDR2 SMNVEV (reference sequence). Trimming took 3 bases from V and 5 from J, leaving 8 bases between them. The CDR3 spans 14 residues. The DNA of the CDR3 is TGTGCCAGCAGTTTGAGGGGGAATAATTCACCCCTCCACTTT. This translates into CASSLRGNNSPLHF.

The chain combines TRBV7-2 with TRBJ2-1, with a tentative D call TRBD2 (6 bases). Trimming took 5 bases from V and 7 from J, leaving 21 bases between them. The length of the CDR3 is 16 residues. Germline values: CDR1 SGHTA, CDR2 FQGNSA. CDR3 amino acids: CASSPEAGRMVNEQFF. Written as DNA, the CDR3 is TGTGCCAGCAGCCCAGAGGCGGGGAGGATGGTTAATGAGCAGTTCTTC.

The genes are TRBV7-3 and TRBJ2-5; TRBD1 might be the D (6 bases). Trimming took 4 bases from V and 1 from J, leaving 10 bases between them. The CDR3 contains 14 residues. The V gene's germline CDR1 is SGHTA and CDR2 FQGTGA. CDR3 amino acids: CASSSGQSQETQYF. DNA of the CDR3: TGTGCCAGCAGCTCCGGACAGAGCCAAGAGACCCAGTACTTC.

V usage is TRBV6-5 and J usage is TRBJ1-2, with D possibly matching TRBD1 (5 bases). V was shortened by 7 bases and J by 3 bases, with 12 bases between the two germline ends. Germline V gene sequence: CDR1 MNHEY, CDR2 SVGAGI. CDR3 size: 13 residues. As DNA, the CDR3 is TGTGCCAGCATGGGGGGGTTTCACTATGGCTACACCTTC. Translation gives CASMGGFHYGYTF.

The CDR3 sequence is CASSLRGGGSYEQYF. The CDR3 DNA reads TGTGCCAGCAGTTTAAGGGGCGGGGGTTCATACGAGCAGTACTTC. This chain links TRBV27 with TRBJ2-7; 7 bases map to TRBD2. CDR1 is MNHEY and CDR2 is SMNVEV in the germline V gene (reference sequence). Trimming at V came to 2 bases and at J to 4 bases, leaving 8 bases not matched to a gene. This CDR3 spans 15 amino acids.

The chain couples TRBV5-4 to TRBJ1-1, with a tentative D call TRBD1 (5 bases). The germline V gene has CDR1 SGHNT and CDR2 YYREEE (reference sequence). V was clipped by 6 bases and J by 5 bases, with 14 bases between them. This CDR3 is built from 13 residues. CDR3 residues: CASTPTDTTEAFF. For the CDR3, the DNA is TGTGCCAGCACCCCAACGGACACAACTGAAGCTTTCTTT. The full variable domain, its missing parts supplied by reference TRBV5-4 and TRBJ1-1, is ETGVTQSPTHLIKTRGQQVTLRCSSQSGHNTVSWYQQALGQGPQFIFQYYREEENGRGNFPPRFSGLQFPNYSSELNVNALELDDSALYLCASTPTDTTEAFFGQGTRLTVV.

The chain joins TRBV13 to TRBJ2-5; tentative D call: TRBD1 (6 bases). Germline V gene lookup returns CDR1 PRHDT and CDR2 FYEKMQ (reference sequence). The germline V and J ends were trimmed by 1 base and 1 base, with 7 bases remaining between them. This CDR3 contains 14 residues. The CDR3 nucleotides are TGTGCCAGCAGCTTAGAGGACAGCCAAGAGACCCAGTACTTC. As protein: CASSLEDSQETQYF.

This clone was counted a single time. The rearrangement joins TRBV5-6 to TRBJ2-5; 7 bases agree with TRBD1. The CDR3 length is 17 residues. In germline, CDR1 is SGHDT, CDR2 YYEEEE. Unmatched junction bases numbered 14, after V lost 3 bases and J lost 3 bases. DNA for the CDR3: TGTGCCAGCAGCTACTTACAGGGGATTCCGGTAGAAGAGACCCAGTACTTC. It codes for CASSYLQGIPVEETQYF. Looking up the rest from reference TRBV5-6 and TRBJ2-5 gives the full variable domain: DAGVTQSPTHLIKTRGQQVTLRCSPKSGHDTVSWYQQALGQGPQFIFQYYEEEERQRGNFPDRFSGHQFPNYSSELNVNALLLGDSALYLCASSYLQGIPVEETQYFGPGTRLLVL.